Listed below are T cell receptor beta chains from one sample, sequenced in a study of blood T cell repertoires in COVID-19. Profiling relied on immunoSEQ multiplex PCR, and the TCRdb table lists in-frame clones only, not all of them. The data hold 280,000 or so clones, with roughly 85% observed a single time. Source material: peripheral blood. These receptors all stem from a human donor in a cohort sampled during active COVID-19. Each CDR3 is given with its conserved first and last residue. The D gene is left open where the match is weak. Expanded clones are given a class, and other clones once, few, many or no size at all.

TRBV7-2,TRBJ1-3,NA,NA,CASSLGVPGDTIYF,TGTGCCAGCAGCTTAGGGGTCCCGGGGGACACCATATATTTT
TRBV3-1/TRBV3-2,TRBJ2-5,NA,NA,CASSQSSIQETQYF,TGTGCCAGCAGCCAATCTAGCATCCAAGAGACCCAGTACTTC
TRBV30,TRBJ1-3,NA,TRBD1,CALRTGFSGNTIYF,TGTGCCCTACGGACAGGGTTTTCTGGAAACACCATATATTTT
TRBV30,TRBJ1-5,NA,NA,CAWSGAGFQPQHF,TGTGCCTGGAGTGGTGCGGGGTTTCAGCCCCAGCATTTT
TRBV19,TRBJ1-2,NA,NA,CASSIDLGRTSYGYTF,TGTGCCAGTAGTATAGACTTGGGCCGAACCTCCTATGGCTACACCTTC
TRBV6-5,TRBJ1-1,NA,TRBD1,CASSYSTQGRTEAFF,TGTGCCAGCAGTTACTCCACACAGGGGCGGACTGAAGCTTTCTTT
TRBV4-3,TRBJ2-7,NA,NA,CASSQSRGLGSGYEQYF,TGCGCCAGCAGCCAATCGCGGGGGCTGGGTTCTGGCTACGAGCAGTACTTC
TRBV5-6,TRBJ2-1,once,TRBD2,CASSLRAGVANEQFF,TGTGCCAGCAGCTTGAGGGCGGGAGTTGCCAATGAGCAGTTCTTC
TRBV12-3/TRBV12-4,TRBJ1-1,once,NA,CASIEGTEAFF,TGTGCCAGCATCGAGGGCACTGAAGCTTTCTTT
TRBV3-1/TRBV3-2,TRBJ2-5,NA,TRBD2,CASSPAGGGGVEETQYF,TGTGCCAGCAGCCCCGCCGGGGGGGGAGGGGTGGAAGAGACCCAGTACTTC
TRBV6-5,TRBJ1-1,NA,NA,CASTEQGWDTEAFF,TGTGCCAGCACAGAACAGGGTTGGGACACTGAAGCTTTCTTT